The sequence of this TCR beta chain was determined in a study of cytomegalovirus exposure and HLA in healthy donors. In regard to this clone: Its antigen remains unknown.

Study results and limitations: TCR clusters originating in the first cohort tended to co-occur in the roughly 130 validation repertoires, according to a later analysis.

V lost 2 bases, J lost 2 bases, and 9 bases stayed unmatched. Germline CDR1 is SGHVS and CDR2 is FQNEAQ. This CDR3 spans 17 amino acids. TCRdb's table, derived via immunoSEQ multiplex PCR, lists solely in-frame clones and lacks some. Here the sample spans nearly 200,000 clones, around 80% being singletons. The gene calls are TRBV7-8 and TRBJ2-7; 10 bases agree with TRBD2. The sequence derives from a young woman in good health and CMV-seropositive. The source material was PBMCs. The CDR3 nucleotides read TGTGCCAGCAGCTTACTAGCGGGAGTTGGGATCCCCTACGAGCAGTACTTC. Translation gives CASSLLAGVGIPYEQYF.